The source of this TCR beta chain is a study of control samples from healthy donors and cancer patients. The V gene end was trimmed by 12 bases and the J gene end by 1 base; junction bases not matched to a gene: 1. The V gene's germline CDR1 is KGHDR and CDR2 SFDVKD. The CDR3 covers 13 residues. TCRdb's table, derived via immunoSEQ multiplex PCR, lists solely in-frame clones and lacks some. This table has roughly 100,000 clones, 90% to 95% appearing once. The receptor's source is a young woman in good health. The chain uses TRBV24-1 and TRBJ2-3, with 12 positions matching TRBD2. The material sequenced was blood. In nucleotides, the CDR3 is TGTGCCTCTAGCGGGGGGGGCACAGATACGCAGTATTTT. This sequence encodes CASSGGGTDTQYF.